The 13 T cell receptor beta chains reported below all come from one sample, sequenced in a study of CD8 T cells in Susac syndrome. A quantity of about 0.5 to 1 ug RNA underwent reverse transcription using random hexamers. In TCRdb, the immunoSEQ multiplex PCR reads were re-called with MiXCR into one record per CDR3 protein. Counted here are some 130,000 distinct CDR3 sequences, around 91% occurring once; the ten biggest clones make up 0.24%. The sequencing input was CD8+ T cells from PBMCs. These receptors all come from a human donor with multiple sclerosis.

This clonotype appeared a single time. This chain connects TRBV4-1 to TRBJ1-1; TRBD1 agrees at 9 bases. With 4 bases clipped from V and 3 bases from J, the junction kept 3 bases outside the gene matches. This CDR3 is 14 amino acids long. The V gene's germline CDR1 is MGHRA and CDR2 YSYEKL. DNA for the CDR3: TGCGCCAGCAGCCTGGGGACAGGGTACACTGAAGCTTTCTTT. Translating gives CASSLGTGYTEAFF.

The CDR3 protein is CASSSSGWINYGYTF. Here the CDR3 DNA reads TGTGCCAGCAGCTCTAGCGGTTGGATTAACTATGGCTACACCTTC. This chain connects TRBV7-9 to TRBJ1-2; D is ambiguous. Looked up from germline, CDR1 is SEHNR and CDR2 is FQNEAQ (reference sequence). The CDR3 is 15 residues long. V was clipped by 4 bases and J by 1 base, with 13 bases between them.

The CDR3 here is CASSHGLAGPGPGANVLTF. As DNA, the CDR3 is TGTGCCAGCAGTCACGGACTAGCGGGACCTGGCCCTGGGGCCAACGTCCTGACTTTC. The rearrangement links TRBV6-5 to TRBJ2-6, with 12 bases matching TRBD2. Germline CDR1 reads MNHEY; CDR2 reads SVGAGI. J lost 2 bases, V lost 5 bases, and 10 bases had no gene match. This CDR3 contains 19 residues.

The genes are TRBV12-5 and TRBJ2-5, with TRBD2 as a possible D gene (5 bases). Germline V gene lookup returns CDR1 LGHNT and CDR2 FRNRAP. The CDR3 consists of 18 residues. V was shortened by 5 bases and J by 0 bases, with 22 bases between the two germline ends. CDR3 sequence: CASGPGRAVGTYQETQYF. CDR3 bases: TGTGCTAGTGGTCCCGGTAGAGCGGTGGGAACGTACCAAGAGACCCAGTACTTC.

V and J are TRBV9 and TRBJ2-1; possible D gene TRBD1, 5 bases. Germline-derived CDR1 and CDR2 are SGDLS and YYNGEE. Trimming left V 7 bases short and J 4 bases short, with 12 bases between. CDR3 length equals 13 residues. CDR3 region: CASARDGYNEQFF. CDR3 DNA sequence: TGTGCCAGCGCCAGGGATGGATACAATGAGCAGTTCTTC.

The chain joins TRBV7-6 to TRBJ2-5, with 8 nucleotides matching TRBD2. The germline CDR1 and CDR2 sequences are SGHVS and FNYEAQ. The CDR3 is 13 amino acids. V lost 5 bases and J lost 4; bases outside the gene matches: 3. This chain's CDR3 is CASSPAGGETQYF. DNA for the CDR3: TGTGCCAGCAGCCCCGCGGGGGGAGAGACCCAGTACTTC. Complete variable domain (other parts from reference TRBV7-6 and TRBJ2-5): GAGVSQSPRYKVTKRGQDVALRCDPISGHVSLYWYRQALGQGPEFLTYFNYEAQQDKSGLPNDRFSAERPEGSISTLTIQRTEQRDSAMYRCASSPAGGETQYFGPGTRLLVL.

This chain connects TRBV9 to TRBJ2-1; 7 bases map to TRBD2. V was pared by 2 bases and J by 4 bases, with 3 bases of the junction left unmatched. This CDR3 contains 14 residues. The V gene's germline CDR1 is SGDLS and CDR2 YYNGEE. Here the CDR3 reads CASSVSAGYNEQFF. The DNA of the CDR3 is TGTGCCAGCAGCGTTTCAGCGGGGTACAATGAGCAGTTCTTC. Full variable domain (missing parts from reference TRBV9 and TRBJ2-1): DSGVTQTPKHLITATGQRVTLRCSPRSGDLSVYWYQQSLDQGLQFLIQYYNGEERAKGNILERFSAQQFPDLHSELNLSSLELGDSALYFCASSVSAGYNEQFFGPGTRLTVL.

The chain is built from TRBV7-9 and TRBJ1-1, with D unclear. V was shortened by 5 bases and J by 6 bases, with 10 bases between the two germline ends. This CDR3 spans 12 amino acids. Germline loops: CDR1 SEHNR, CDR2 FQNEAQ (reference sequence). The CDR3 here is CASSLEGPEAFF. The CDR3 coding sequence is TGTGCCAGCAGCCTCGAAGGTCCTGAAGCTTTCTTT.

CDR3 DNA: TGTGCCACCAGTGAGAGCGGGAGTAGTGATGAGCAGTTCTTC. Amino acid sequence: CATSESGSSDEQFF. V gene TRBV24-1 combines with J gene TRBJ2-1; 8 bases map to TRBD2. CDR1 and CDR2 (germline): KGHDR, SFDVKD. V gave up 4 bases and J gave up 8 bases; unmatched junction bases: 6. The CDR3 is 14 amino acids.

With respect to this clonotype: An end of the junction does not agree with germline; a read error may underlie this. The chain recombines TRBV19 with TRBJ2-2; D may be TRBD2 (5 bases). Germline V gene lookup returns CDR1 LNHDA and CDR2 SQIVND (reference sequence). There are 15 residues in the CDR3. The CDR3 sequence is CASTLTRALVGDLFF. As DNA, the CDR3 is TGTGCCAGTACCTTAACCCGGGCGCTTGTCGGGGATCTGTTTTTT.

This chain connects TRBV7-2 to TRBJ2-1; 10 bases line up with TRBD2. Germline CDR1 SGHTA, CDR2 FQGNSA. The CDR3 is 15 amino acids. The V gene end was trimmed by 2 bases and the J gene end by 7 bases; junction bases not matched to a gene: 5. CDR3 in DNA: TGTGCCAGCAGCTTACTAGCGGGAGCGGGGAATGAGCAGTTCTTC. Its translation: CASSLLAGAGNEQFF.

The V gene is TRBV30, the J gene TRBJ2-7; no definite D call. The germline gives CDR1 GTSNPN, CDR2 SVGIG (reference sequence). V lost 7 bases, J lost 5 bases, and 9 bases lay in between. The CDR3 is made up of 10 amino acids. The CDR3 DNA reads as TGTGCCTTGACCCAACACGAGCAGTACTTC. Amino acid sequence: CALTQHEQYF. Full variable domain (rest looked up from reference TRBV30 and TRBJ2-7): SQTIHQWPATLVQPVGSPLSLECTVEGTSNPNLYWYRQAAGRGLQLLFYSVGIGQISSEVPQNLSASRPQDRQFILSSKKLLLSDSGFYLCALTQHEQYFGPGTRLTVT.

This chain links TRBV13 with TRBJ1-1; maybe TRBD1 (5 bases). CDR1 is PRHDT, CDR2 FYEKMQ, per germline (reference sequence). The CDR3 totals 15 residues. Deletions cut 3 bases from V and 0 bases from J, with 11 bases between. The CDR3 sequence: CASSFLGGMNTEAFF. The CDR3 DNA reads as TGTGCCAGCAGCTTTCTTGGGGGAATGAACACTGAAGCTTTCTTT. The full variable domain, completed using reference TRBV13 and TRBJ1-1, is AAGVIQSPRHLIKEKRETATLKCYPIPRHDTVYWYQQGPGQDPQFLISFYEKMQSDKGSIPDRFSAQQFSDYHSELNMSSLELGDSALYFCASSFLGGMNTEAFFGQGTRLTVV.